The T cell receptor (beta chain) under discussion was sequenced for a study of shared clonotypes between healthy human individuals. As for the study in general: Three plates were used per donor for CD4 naive, three for CD4 memory, two for CD8 naive and one for CD8 memory. General study findings and limits: Clonotype sharing among donors was thought likely to change with sequencing depth.

With 10 bases removed from V and 3 bases from J, the gap between germline ends came to 28 bases. Per the germline V gene, CDR1 is ENHRY and CDR2 is SYGVKD. The CDR3 extends over 17 amino acids. As to this clone: No antigen is known for it.

An assay was performed, and its level was deep. Only in-frame clones appear in the TCRdb table, and some are missing; sequencing was by immunoSEQ multiplex PCR. The table records around 510,000 clones, roughly 95% of them present only once. The TCR sequence derives from a woman in her 30s in good health. The J gene is TRBJ2-7, the V gene TRBV10-3; maybe TRBD2 (10 bases). Sequencing was performed on naive CD4+ T cells sorted from blood. Indicated subset: CD45RA+ positively selected. CDR3 region: CATQASGRGGQGYEQYF. The DNA of the CDR3 is TGTGCCACCCAGGCTAGCGGGAGAGGGGGACAGGGCTACGAGCAGTACTTC.